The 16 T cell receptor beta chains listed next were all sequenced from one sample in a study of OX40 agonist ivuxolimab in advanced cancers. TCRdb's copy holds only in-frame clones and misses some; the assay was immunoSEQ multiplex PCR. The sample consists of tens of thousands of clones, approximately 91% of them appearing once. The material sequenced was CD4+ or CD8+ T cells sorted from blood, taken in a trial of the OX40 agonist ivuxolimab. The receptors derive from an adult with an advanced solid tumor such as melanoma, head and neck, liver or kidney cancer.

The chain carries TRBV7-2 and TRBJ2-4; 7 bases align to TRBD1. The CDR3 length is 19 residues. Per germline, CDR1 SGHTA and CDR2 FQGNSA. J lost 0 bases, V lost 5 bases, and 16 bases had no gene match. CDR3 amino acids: CASSPEEETGRLAKNIQYF. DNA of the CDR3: TGTGCCAGCAGCCCTGAAGAAGAGACAGGGCGCCTAGCCAAAAACATTCAGTACTTC.

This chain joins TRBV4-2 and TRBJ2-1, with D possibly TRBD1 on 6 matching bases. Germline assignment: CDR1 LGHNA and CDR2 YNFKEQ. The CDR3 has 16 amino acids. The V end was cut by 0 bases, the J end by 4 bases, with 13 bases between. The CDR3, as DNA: TGTGCCAGCAGCCAAGATTTAGGGACACCATACAATGAGCAGTTCTTC. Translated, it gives CASSQDLGTPYNEQFF.

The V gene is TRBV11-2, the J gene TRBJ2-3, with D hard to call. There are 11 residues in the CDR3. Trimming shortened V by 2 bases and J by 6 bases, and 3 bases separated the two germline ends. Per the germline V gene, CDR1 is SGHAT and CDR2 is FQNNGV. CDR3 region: CASSLIDTQYF. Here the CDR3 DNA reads TGTGCCAGCAGCTTAATCGATACGCAGTATTTT.

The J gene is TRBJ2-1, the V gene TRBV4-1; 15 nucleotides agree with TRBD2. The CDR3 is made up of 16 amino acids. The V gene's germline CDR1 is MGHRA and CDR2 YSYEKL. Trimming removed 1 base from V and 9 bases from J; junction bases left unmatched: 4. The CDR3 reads CASSQGGLAGGGEQFF. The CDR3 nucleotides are TGCGCCAGCAGCCAAGGGGGACTAGCGGGAGGTGGTGAGCAGTTCTTC.

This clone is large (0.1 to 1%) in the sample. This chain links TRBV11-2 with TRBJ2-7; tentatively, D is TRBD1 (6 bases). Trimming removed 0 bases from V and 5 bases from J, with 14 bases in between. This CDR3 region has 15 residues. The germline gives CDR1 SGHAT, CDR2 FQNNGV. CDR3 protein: CASSLDSGTRNEQYF. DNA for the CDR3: TGTGCCAGCAGCTTAGATTCGGGGACAAGGAACGAGCAGTACTTC.

In DNA form, the CDR3 reads TGTGCCAGTAGTGCCGGTTCCTACGAGCAGTACTTC. Protein: CASSAGSYEQYF. The chain uses TRBV19 and TRBJ2-7; D gene unclear. Deletions cut 5 bases from V and 1 base from J, with 6 bases between. This CDR3 is built from 12 residues. Germline V gives CDR1 LNHDA, CDR2 SQIVND (reference sequence).

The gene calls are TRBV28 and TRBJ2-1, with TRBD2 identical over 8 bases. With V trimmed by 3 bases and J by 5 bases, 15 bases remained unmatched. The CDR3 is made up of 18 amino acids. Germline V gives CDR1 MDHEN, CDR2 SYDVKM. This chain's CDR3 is CASSFWVRGSGTDNEQFF. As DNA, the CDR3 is TGTGCCAGCAGTTTTTGGGTGAGGGGTAGCGGGACCGACAATGAGCAGTTCTTC. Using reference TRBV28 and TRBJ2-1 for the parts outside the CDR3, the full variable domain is DVKVTQSSRYLVKRTGEKVFLECVQDMDHENMFWYRQDPGLGLRLIYFSYDVKMKEKGDIPEGYSVSREKKERFSLILESASTNQTSMYLCASSFWVRGSGTDNEQFFGPGTRLTVL.

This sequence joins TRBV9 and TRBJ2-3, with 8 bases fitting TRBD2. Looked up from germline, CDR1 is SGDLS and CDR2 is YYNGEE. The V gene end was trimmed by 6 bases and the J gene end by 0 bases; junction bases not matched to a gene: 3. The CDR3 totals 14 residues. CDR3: CASNSGTSTDTQYF. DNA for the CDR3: TGTGCCAGCAATAGCGGGACTAGCACAGATACGCAGTATTTT.

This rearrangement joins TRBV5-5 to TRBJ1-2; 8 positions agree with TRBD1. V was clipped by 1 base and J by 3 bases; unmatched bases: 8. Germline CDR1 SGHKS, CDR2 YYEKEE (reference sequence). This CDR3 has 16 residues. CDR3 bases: TGTGCCAGCAGCTTGTGGACAGGGCAGCTCCACTATGGCTACACCTTC. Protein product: CASSLWTGQLHYGYTF.

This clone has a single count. The CDR3 DNA is TGTGCCAGCAGTTGGGGGGCTCGTCAGCCCCAGCATTTT. It encodes CASSWGARQPQHF. V gene TRBV27 combines with J gene TRBJ1-5, with a tentative D call TRBD1 (6 bases). The V and J ends lost 4 bases and 6 bases respectively, with 10 bases between them. CDR3 size: 13 residues. Germline V gene data show CDR1 as MNHEY and CDR2 as SMNVEV (reference sequence).

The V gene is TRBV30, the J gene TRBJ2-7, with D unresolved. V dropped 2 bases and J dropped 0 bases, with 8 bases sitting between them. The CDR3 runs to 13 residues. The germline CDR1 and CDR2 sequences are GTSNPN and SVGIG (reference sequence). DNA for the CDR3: TGTGCCTGGAGTTTTAGTTTCTCCTACGAGCAGTACTTC. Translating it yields CAWSFSFSYEQYF.

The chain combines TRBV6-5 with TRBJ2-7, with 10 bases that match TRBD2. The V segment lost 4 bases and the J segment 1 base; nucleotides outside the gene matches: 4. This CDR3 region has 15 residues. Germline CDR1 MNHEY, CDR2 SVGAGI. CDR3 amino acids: CASSFLLAGSYEQYF. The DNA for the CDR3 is TGTGCCAGCAGTTTCCTACTAGCGGGATCCTACGAGCAGTACTTC.

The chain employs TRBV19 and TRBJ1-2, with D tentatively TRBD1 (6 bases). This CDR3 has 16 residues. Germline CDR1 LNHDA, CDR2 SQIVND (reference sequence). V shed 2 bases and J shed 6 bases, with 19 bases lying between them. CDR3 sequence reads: CASSIYAGALSDGYTF. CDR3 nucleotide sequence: TGTGCCAGTAGTATATATGCAGGGGCCCTTTCGGATGGCTACACCTTC. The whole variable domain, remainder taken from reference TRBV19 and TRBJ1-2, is DGGITQSPKYLFRKEGQNVTLSCEQNLNHDAMYWYRQDPGQGLRLIYYSQIVNDFQKGDIAEGYSVSREKKESFPLTVTSAQKNPTAFYLCASSIYAGALSDGYTFGSGTRLTVV.

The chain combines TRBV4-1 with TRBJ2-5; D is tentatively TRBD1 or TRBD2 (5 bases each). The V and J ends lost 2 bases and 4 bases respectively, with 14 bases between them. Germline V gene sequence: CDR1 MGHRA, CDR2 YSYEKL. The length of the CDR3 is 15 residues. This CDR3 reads CASSQTGTMGETQYF. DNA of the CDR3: TGCGCCAGCAGCCAAACCGGGACCATGGGAGAGACCCAGTACTTC.

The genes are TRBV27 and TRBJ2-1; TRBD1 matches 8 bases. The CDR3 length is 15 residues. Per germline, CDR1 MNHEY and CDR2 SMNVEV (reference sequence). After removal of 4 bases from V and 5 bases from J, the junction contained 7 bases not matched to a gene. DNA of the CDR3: TGTGCCAGCAGTTATTCATACAGGGGGGACAATGAGCAGTTCTTC. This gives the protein CASSYSYRGDNEQFF.

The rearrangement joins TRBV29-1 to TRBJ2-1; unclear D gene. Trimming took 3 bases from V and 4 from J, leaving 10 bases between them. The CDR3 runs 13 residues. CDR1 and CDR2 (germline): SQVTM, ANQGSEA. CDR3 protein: CSVDGQLYNEQFF. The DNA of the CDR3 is TGCAGCGTTGATGGCCAGCTTTACAATGAGCAGTTCTTC.